Here is one T cell receptor (beta chain) with its context. Its antigen is unknown. Its ends do not fully match the called genes, so a read error is possible. The sample originates from a study of vaccination and CD4 T cells after COVID-19. Across the study: Convalescent cases consisted of six males and four females, of whom two were Hispanic. Points from the study as a whole: In median terms, SARS-CoV-2-reactive clonotypes went from about 20 to 38, a nonsignificant rise.

The study sequenced cultured CD4+ T cell DNA using the Oncomine TCR Beta short-read assay. Each CDR3 protein gets one entry after TCRdb re-called the PCR reads with MiXCR. The sample lists approximately 11,000 distinct CDR3 sequences; approximately 70% were seen once. Documented treatment: roughly 10-day PBMC culture with coronavirus spike peptide pools or control peptides (ViraFEST assay). ViraFEST stimulated the growth of antigen-specific T cells using peptide pools and subsequently profiled their TCRs by sequencing. Dates of PCR positivity, March to December 2020, preceded the US Alpha, Beta and Delta variants. Specimen: CD4+ T cells from blood, cultured in vitro. The clonotype comes from a human donor who had recovered from COVID-19.

The CDR3 protein is CASSYSQNPRERGAFF. For the CDR3, the DNA is TGTGCCAGCAGCTACTCTCAAAATCCCAGGGAGAGAGGAGCTTTCTTT. This chain uses TRBV6-2 or TRBV6-3 with TRBJ1-1; a weak D match, TRBD1 (5 bases). Per germline, CDR1 MNHEY and CDR2 SVGEGT. This CDR3 contains 16 residues.